This note documents a single T cell receptor (beta chain) sequence. What antigen it recognizes has not been identified. Base qualities are missing; no much larger clone stands one base away. This specimen belongs to a study of blood T cell repertoires in COVID-19 (dated by TCRdb to about 2020). Describing the broader study: Collaborator samples came from the United States, Italy and Spain and covered acute and convalescent phases of COVID-19. The prospective study material was composed of cDNA or gDNA derived from T cells, B-cell-depleted T cells, or PBMCs. The repertoires were released in a freely available public database intended as a resource for research on the immune response to SARS-CoV-2. Samples came from the ongoing ImmuneRACE study (first 160 participants) plus 1,254 subjects from 6 global collaborators. Sample metadata almost always included a de-identified subject ID, COVID-19 status, age in years and sex. The dataset comprised deeply sampled blood TCRbeta repertoires from subjects exposed to, actively infected with, or recovered from COVID-19. HLA class I and class II types, where available, came from metadata supplied by the sample provider rather than from assay-based typing. Here is what the overall study found, with its caveats: The quantity of clinical and demographic metadata differed by source and by participant and was supplied without curation.

CDR1 DFQATT and CDR2 SNEGSKA were looked up in the germline V gene (reference sequence). Inclusive of the bounding cysteine and phenylalanine, the CDR3 is 14 residues long. Solely the CDR3 DNA is kept, with 42 bases framed from the first base. V is reduced by 3 bases and J by 1 base, leaving a spacing of 12 bases between them. In the prospective study, participants were roughly 18 to 90 years old, resided in approximately 22 geographic areas of the United States, and were enrolled through a virtual design. In the prospective study, cohorts were assigned on the basis of participant-reported clinical history obtained from a screening survey and a study questionnaire. Recovered participants in ImmuneRACE Cohort 3 were defined by two consecutive negative NP/OP PCR tests, clearance by a healthcare professional, or resolution of symptoms. In the prospective study, mobile phlebotomists collected whole blood, serum and a nasopharyngeal or oropharyngeal swab from each participant. Over a 2-month period, participants in the prospective study had the option of providing additional blood draws and questionnaires. Before DNA extraction, prospective study blood samples were shipped either frozen or at room temperature.

TCRbeta CDR3 regions were amplified from genomic DNA by means of the immunoSEQ Assay, a bias-controlled multiplex PCR. As for how the authors treated the data: The number of nucleated cells in each sample was estimated from the amplification of reference gene primers within the assay. Sequence reads were collapsed and filtered to measure the absolute abundance of every unique TCRbeta CDR3 rearrangement. For each sample, productive Simpson clonality was calculated as the square root of Simpson's diversity index over productive rearrangements. Drawn from immuneACCESS, this table holds only the in-frame rearrangements with V and J called that TCRdb kept. Clones are partly lost; checked studies trace under half to an unresolved V gene and leave the rest unexplained. V, J and clone size are those of that table, while D and trimming were read from the DNA. Here the sample has 250,000 to 400,000 clones; around 90% occur a single time. Of the sample, about 5.2% is held by the ten largest clones.

The sequence was collected from a man in his 60s who had recovered from COVID-19. The V gene is TRBV20-1 and the J gene is TRBJ1-1; the D segment cannot be called with confidence. The material sequenced was PBMCs or T cells enriched from blood (not recorded which). Here the CDR3 is given as CSASWWRANTEAFF. The DNA sequence is as follows: TGCAGTGCTAGTTGGTGGAGAGCGAACACTGAAGCTTTCTTT.